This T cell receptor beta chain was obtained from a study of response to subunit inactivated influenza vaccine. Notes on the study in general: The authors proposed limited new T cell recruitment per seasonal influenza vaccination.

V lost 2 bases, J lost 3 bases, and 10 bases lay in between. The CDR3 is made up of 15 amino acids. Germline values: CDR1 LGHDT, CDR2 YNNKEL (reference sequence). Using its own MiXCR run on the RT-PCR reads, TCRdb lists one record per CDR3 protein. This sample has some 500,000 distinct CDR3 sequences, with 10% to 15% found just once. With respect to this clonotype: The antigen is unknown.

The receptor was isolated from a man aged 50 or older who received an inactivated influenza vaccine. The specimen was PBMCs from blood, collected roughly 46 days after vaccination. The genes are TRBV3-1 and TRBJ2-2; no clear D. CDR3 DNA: TGTGCCAGCAGCCAAAGGAGTTTACACACCGGGGAGCTGTTTTTT. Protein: CASSQRSLHTGELFF.